This T cell receptor (beta chain) was obtained from a study of T cells in Graves' hyperthyroidism and ophthalmopathy. Study findings and constraints: Also found in blood were most expanded thyroid clonotypes above 0.001. A median roughly six months before onset, the model predicted ophthalmopathy.

As to this clonotype: The antigen is unknown.

TCR beta CDR3 regions were amplified from RNA transcripts. An initial round of RT-PCR targeting the TCR CDR3 relied on the HTBI primer set. TCRdb recomputed calls from the multiplex PCR reads with MiXCR, one row per CDR3 protein. Among hundreds of thousands of distinct CDR3 sequences listed, 14% to 15% were seen once. Germline-derived CDR1 and CDR2 are SGHRS and YFSETQ. The CDR3 loop spans 15 amino acids. The V and J ends lost 4 bases and 7 bases, in that order; junction bases with no gene match: 8. The sample taken for sequencing was blood. The gene calls are TRBV5-1 and TRBJ2-7; 13 nucleotides match TRBD2. This TCR was sampled from a woman in her forties with Graves' ophthalmopathy. The CDR3 loop reads CASSGGLAGTREQYF. The DNA of the CDR3 is TGCGCCAGCAGCGGGGGACTAGCGGGGACGAGGGAGCAGTACTTC.